The rows below give T cell receptor beta chains drawn from one sample of a study of blood T cell repertoires in COVID-19. Clones were read by immunoSEQ multiplex PCR, and TCRdb kept only the in-frame ones, dropping some. This sample has 51,000 or so clones; about four fifths occur once, and the top ten carry over 6%. The sample taken for sequencing was peripheral blood. Every receptor here comes from a man in his sixties or seventies with active COVID-19. Each CDR3 is given with its conserved first and last residue. The D gene is left open where the match is weak. Some rows mark clone size as missing; the rest say once, few, many or name a class of expanded clone.

D | size | J | V | length | DNA | CDR3
TRBD1 | NA | TRBJ2-7 | TRBV6-5 | 15 | TGTGCCAGCAGTTTGGGGACAGGGGCGGGGGTCGAGCAGTACTTC | CASSLGTGAGVEQYF
NA | NA | TRBJ1-3 | TRBV7-3 | 13 | TGTGCCAGCAGCTTTTCAGGGGGAAACACCATATATTTT | CASSFSGGNTIYF
TRBD2 | few | TRBJ2-1 | TRBV13 | 15 | TGTGCCAGCAGTCTTCCACTAGCGGGGGTTAGTGAGCAGTTCTTC | CASSLPLAGVSEQFF
NA | NA | TRBJ1-6 | TRBV5-1 | 16 | TGCGCCAGCAGCGAGCAAGGGGGTGGTAATAATTCACCCCTCCACTTT | CASSEQGGGNNSPLHF
TRBD1 | few | TRBJ1-2 | TRBV5-4 | 15 | TGTGCCAGCAGCTCCACGGACAGGGGTGATCATGGCTACACCTTC | CASSSTDRGDHGYTF
NA | NA | TRBJ1-5 | TRBV7-9 | 15 | TGTGCCAGCAGCTTTACGGACAGCCCTAATCAGCCCCAGCATTTT | CASSFTDSPNQPQHF
TRBD1 | NA | TRBJ1-4 | TRBV6-5 | 15 | TGTGCCAGCAGTCGACAGACAGGGTATAATGAAAAACTGTTTTTT | CASSRQTGYNEKLFF
NA | NA | TRBJ1-3 | TRBV5-1 | 14 | TGCGCCAGCAGCACAACAGGGACTGGAAACACCATATATTTT | CASSTTGTGNTIYF
NA | many | TRBJ2-3 | TRBV21-1 | 17 | TGTGCCAGCAGCAAAGGCCGGGAACAGGGCGGGACAGATACGCAGTATTTT | CASSKGREQGGTDTQYF
TRBD1 | NA | TRBJ2-7 | TRBV9 | 15 | TGTGCCAGCAACCGAGAGGGACAGGGTATCCACGAGCAGTACTTC | CASNREGQGIHEQYF
NA | NA | TRBJ1-4 | TRBV23-1 | 20 | TGCGCCAGCAGTCAATCGAAGGAGGCTTCTGGAGGATATACTAATGAAAAACTGTTTTTT | CASSQSKEASGGYTNEKLFF
TRBD1 | NA | TRBJ1-1 | TRBV3-1/TRBV3-2 | 16 | TGTGCCAGCAGACAAGACAGGGTTGCCATGAACACTGAAGCTTTCTTT | CASRQDRVAMNTEAFF
TRBD2 | NA | TRBJ2-7 | TRBV5-1 | 14 | TGCGCCAGCAGCTCCTCGGGGGAGGGGTACGAGCAGTACTTC | CASSSSGEGYEQYF
NA | once | TRBJ1-4 | TRBV12-3/TRBV12-4 | 13 | TGTGCCAGCAGTTTAGTGGGCGCACCGAAACTGTTTTTT | CASSLVGAPKLFF
NA | NA | TRBJ2-6 | TRBV5-1 | 19 | TGCGCCAGCAGCTTGGGTCAGGTTGCGTATAGCTCTGGGGCCAACGTCCTGACTTTC | CASSLGQVAYSSGANVLTF
NA | NA | TRBJ2-5 | TRBV7-2 | 13 | TGTGCCAGCAGCTTAGGGACAGAAGAGACCCAGTACTTC | CASSLGTEETQYF
TRBD1 | NA | TRBJ1-2 | TRBV19 | 13 | TGTGCCAGTAGTACCGACAGGGCCCATGGCTACACCTTC | CASSTDRAHGYTF
NA | NA | TRBJ1-2 | TRBV29-1 | 13 | TGCAGCGTTGGCCTTTCCGGTAGGGGTGGCTACACCTTC | CSVGLSGRGGYTF
TRBD2 | NA | TRBJ2-5 | TRBV7-2 | 17 | TGTGCCAGCAGCCCATCAGGGAGTAGCGGGGGGGCTGAGACCCAGTACTTC | CASSPSGSSGGAETQYF
TRBD1 | NA | TRBJ2-7 | TRBV6-5 | 14 | TGTGCCAGCAGCCCCGGACAGGCCACCTACGAGCAGTACTTC | CASSPGQATYEQYF
TRBD2 | NA | TRBJ2-7 | TRBV7-8 | 15 | TGTGCCAGCAGCTTAGCTGAAACTAGCGAGTACGAGCAGTACTTC | CASSLAETSEYEQYF
NA | NA | TRBJ1-6 | TRBV10-3 | 15 | TGTGCCATCAGTGAAGGTCGGGGGGGGGATTCACCCCTCCACTTT | CAISEGRGGDSPLHF
TRBD1 | NA | TRBJ2-3 | TRBV13 | 15 | TGTGCCAGCAGCTCGGGACAGCCATCCCCAGATACGCAGTATTTT | CASSSGQPSPDTQYF
TRBD1 | NA | TRBJ2-7 | TRBV14 | 14 | TGTGCCAGCAGCCAAAACAGGGGGGCCTACGAGCAGTACTTC | CASSQNRGAYEQYF
TRBD2 | NA | TRBJ2-1 | TRBV2 | 16 | TGTGCCAGCAGGGGACTAGCGGGGCTAGAAGACAATGAGCAGTTCTTC | CASRGLAGLEDNEQFF
NA | NA | TRBJ2-5 | TRBV21-1 | 13 | TGTGCCAGCAGCAAACTAAAGCGGGAGACCCAGTACTTC | CASSKLKRETQYF
NA | once | TRBJ2-2 | TRBV7-2 | 13 | TGTGCCAGCAGCTCATCCCCCACCGGGGAGCTGTTTTTT | CASSSSPTGELFF
NA | few | TRBJ1-5 | TRBV12-5 | 15 | TGTGCTAGTGGGTGGACAGCCCCAAGCAATCAGCCCCAGCATTTT | CASGWTAPSNQPQHF
TRBD2 | NA | TRBJ2-3 | TRBV24-1 | 16 | TGTGCCACCAGTGATTCGAGGACTAGCGGGGGTCTCACGCAGTATTTT | CATSDSRTSGGLTQYF
NA | NA | TRBJ1-1 | TRBV12-3/TRBV12-4 | 11 | TGTGCCAGCAGTTTTGGCTTCGAAGCTTTCTTT | CASSFGFEAFF
NA | NA | TRBJ1-1 | TRBV28 | 14 | TGTGCCAGCAGTTTCACAGGGAGAAACACTGAAGCTTTCTTT | CASSFTGRNTEAFF
NA | once | TRBJ1-1 | TRBV4-3 | 15 | TGCGCCAGCAGCCAAGATTCGCGGGGAATCACTGAAGCTTTCTTT | CASSQDSRGITEAFF
NA | once | TRBJ2-7 | TRBV30 | 12 | TGTGCCTGTTTTAATCCCCTCTACGAGCAGTACTTC | CACFNPLYEQYF
NA | NA | TRBJ2-5 | TRBV2 | 13 | TGTGCCAGCAGGGGCAACCTCCAAGAGACCCAGTACTTC | CASRGNLQETQYF
TRBD2 | NA | TRBJ2-2 | TRBV7-2 | 17 | TGTGCCAGCAGCTTAGCGACGGGGGGGGTGAACACCGGGGAGCTGTTTTTT | CASSLATGGVNTGELFF
TRBD2 | once | TRBJ2-1 | TRBV9 | 18 | TGTGCCAGCAGTCTTAGGGGGACTAGCGGGGGAAGTTACAATGAGCAGTTCTTC | CASSLRGTSGGSYNEQFF
NA | NA | TRBJ2-3 | TRBV2 | 15 | TGTGCCAGCAGTGAAAGTGGGAGAAGCACAGATACGCAGTATTTT | CASSESGRSTDTQYF
NA | NA | TRBJ1-2 | TRBV9 | 15 | TGTGCCAGCAGCGTAGATCCAGCAGGCCACTATGGCTACACCTTC | CASSVDPAGHYGYTF
TRBD2 | few | TRBJ2-1 | TRBV9 | 15 | TGTGCCAGCAGCGTTACTAGCGGGGTCTACAATGAGCAGTTCTTC | CASSVTSGVYNEQFF
NA | NA | TRBJ2-7 | TRBV7-9 | 11 | TGTGCCAGCAGCCCTGCGCACGAGCAGTACTTC | CASSPAHEQYF
NA | NA | TRBJ2-7 | TRBV9 | 15 | TGTGCCAGCAGCGTAGGTCAGGGGCCCTCCTACGAGCAGTACTTC | CASSVGQGPSYEQYF
NA | NA | TRBJ2-6 | TRBV13 | 16 | TGTGCCAGCAGCTTATCTATCTATACGGGGGCCAACGTCCTGACTTTC | CASSLSIYTGANVLTF
NA | NA | TRBJ1-1 | TRBV6-5 | 15 | TGTGCCAGCAGTTACTCTCGGGTTCGAGACACTGAAGCTTTCTTT | CASSYSRVRDTEAFF
NA | NA | TRBJ1-2 | TRBV6-6 | 16 | TGTGCCAGCAGACCCCCGGGGAGGGATGGGAAATATGGCTACACCTTC | CASRPPGRDGKYGYTF
TRBD2 | few | TRBJ2-2 | TRBV14 | 17 | TGTGCCAGCAGCCAAGCTCTAGCGGGGGCGATCACCGGGGAGCTGTTTTTT | CASSQALAGAITGELFF
NA | NA | TRBJ2-1 | TRBV19 | 12 | TGTGCCAGTAGACGGACAGACAATGAGCAGTTCTTC | CASRRTDNEQFF
NA | NA | TRBJ2-5 | TRBV12-3/TRBV12-4 | 13 | TGTGCCAGCAGTTTATGGGGGGAAGAGACCCAGTACTTC | CASSLWGEETQYF
TRBD2 | NA | TRBJ2-3 | TRBV5-8 | 16 | TGTGCCAGCAGCGGGCCGGGACTAGCGGGGGCAGATACGCAGTATTTT | CASSGPGLAGADTQYF
TRBD1 | NA | TRBJ1-3 | TRBV4-1 | 16 | TGCGCCAGCAGCCAAGTAGGCAGGGGGTCAGGAAACACCATATATTTT | CASSQVGRGSGNTIYF
NA | few | TRBJ1-3 | TRBV7-2 | 17 | TGTGCCAGCAGCTTAGAAGCTCGGGCAGGGATTGGAAACACCATATATTTT | CASSLEARAGIGNTIYF
TRBD2 | few | TRBJ2-3 | TRBV10-3 | 19 | TGTGCCATCAGTGAGGCCAAACTAGCGGGGGGCCCTAAATCAGATACGCAGTATTTT | CAISEAKLAGGPKSDTQYF
NA | few | TRBJ2-2 | TRBV5-4 | 18 | TGTGCCAGCAGCTCCGATCCCCGGGGGGCGCAAGGCACCGGGGAGCTGTTTTTT | CASSSDPRGAQGTGELFF
TRBD2 | NA | TRBJ2-1 | TRBV4-3 | 21 | TGCGCCAGCAGCCAAGACCCTCAACTAGCGGGCGCTATCAGCTCCTACAATGAGCAGTTCTTC | CASSQDPQLAGAISSYNEQFF
TRBD1 | once | TRBJ2-3 | TRBV28 | 15 | TGTGCCAGCAGGGCCAGACAGGGCGTAGCAGATACGCAGTATTTT | CASRARQGVADTQYF